These T cell receptor beta chains were read from a single sample in a study of T cell responses to AZD1222 COVID-19 vaccine. The repertoire was sequenced with immunoSEQ multiplex PCR; TCRdb's copy has only in-frame clones and lacks some. The table lists just under 85,000 clones, 85% to 90% of them singletons. Sequenced material: peripheral blood, taken on day 0 of AZD1222 vaccination. The origin of the receptors is an adult in good health. Both conserved end residues are part of each CDR3.

j_call,v_call,cdr3_aa
TRBJ2-1,TRBV5-4,CASSAPGLAGGEQFF
TRBJ2-1,TRBV6-1,CASSEFPGTNNEQFF
TRBJ2-3,TRBV5-1,CASSLSGPRDTQYF
TRBJ2-2,TRBV4-1,CASSQLGNGAGELFF
TRBJ1-6,TRBV6-5,CASGRGSYNSPLHF
TRBJ2-3,TRBV5-1,CASSTGTSVTRADTQYF
TRBJ2-7,TRBV11-2,CASSLGGAGNSYEQYF
TRBJ2-7,TRBV28,CASSLGPGGLAYEQYF
TRBJ2-5,TRBV2,CASSEETQYF
TRBJ2-3,TRBV4-1,CASSYRLAGGADTQYF
TRBJ1-2,TRBV23-1,CASSPSTTPETGGIGYTF
TRBJ2-1,TRBV9,CASSVAGGQYNEQFF
TRBJ2-5,TRBV11-3,CASSLESGSWETQYF
TRBJ1-1,TRBV4-2,CASSQEGGTGPTEAFF
TRBJ2-3,TRBV28,CASSLSSWREMRTQYF
TRBJ1-5,TRBV19,CASSIAQDRVGQPQHF
TRBJ2-1,TRBV7-9,CASSLLAGGYNEQFF
TRBJ1-3,TRBV3-1/TRBV3-2,CASSHSTESGNTIYF
TRBJ1-6,TRBV18,CASSQAAYNSPLHF
TRBJ1-5,TRBV7-2,CASSSDVGSGGAQHF
TRBJ2-1,TRBV27,CASSRGSSYNEQFF
TRBJ2-2,TRBV5-1,CASSRTSGILNTGELFF
TRBJ1-1,TRBV7-2,CASSRGGWNTEAFF
TRBJ2-3,TRBV7-2,CASSWPGRVSTDTQYF
TRBJ2-3,TRBV19,CASSIDRAGTGADTQYF
TRBJ2-5,TRBV7-9,CASSLWDRGVYQETQYF
TRBJ1-1,TRBV28,CASSPPGGLNTEAFF
TRBJ2-7,TRBV4-3,CASSQVFSGPYEQYF
TRBJ1-5,TRBV30,CAWSVRGGFNQPQHF
TRBJ1-1,TRBV24-1,CATSDTGTEAFF
TRBJ1-2,TRBV4-1,CASSRESGRPYYGYTF
TRBJ2-3,TRBV4-2,CASSQDIQRGTDTQYF
TRBJ1-1,TRBV19,CASSGRGSTEAFF
TRBJ1-1,TRBV7-2,CASSTPGRNTEAFF
TRBJ1-2,TRBV29-1,CSVETDYGYTF
TRBJ1-1,TRBV4-3,CASSQATGPKDTEAFF
TRBJ1-1,TRBV19,CASSTTGRSVTEAFF
TRBJ1-2,TRBV13,CASSSTVNYGYTF
TRBJ1-1,TRBV13,CASSWNAQGDTEAFF
TRBJ1-1,TRBV29-1,CSVAPGPGGAFF
TRBJ1-2,TRBV27,CASSPRPINGYTF
TRBJ2-7,TRBV5-1,CASSPEEGAYEQYF
TRBJ1-6,TRBV5-1,CASRSVRVDSPLHF
TRBJ1-1,TRBV7-2,CASSLGPASRGVNTEAFF
TRBJ2-3,TRBV5-6,CASSFRGPTDTQYF
TRBJ1-5,TRBV19,CASSRGLYQPQHF
TRBJ1-2,TRBV5-5,CASSLLQAYSNYGYTF
TRBJ2-6,TRBV13,CASSSMGGSGANVLTF
TRBJ1-5,TRBV19,CASRAQGGIGNQPQHF
TRBJ2-1,TRBV3-1/TRBV3-2,CASSQGRGNEQFF
TRBJ1-2,TRBV5-1,CASSLGENTYGYTF
TRBJ2-3,TRBV30,CAWSEPFGADTQYF
TRBJ1-5,TRBV28,CASLRDRGSNQPQHF
TRBJ2-2,TRBV2,CASSQTSGYTGELFF
TRBJ2-5,TRBV18,CASSPGSSPETQYF
TRBJ1-1,TRBV19,CASSRPPGGFMNTEAFF
TRBJ2-4,TRBV7-8,CASSSDGGRLNIQYF
TRBJ1-6,TRBV12-3/TRBV12-4,CASRYENSPLHF
TRBJ2-3,TRBV6-2/TRBV6-3,CASSYHVRGDTQYF
TRBJ2-1,TRBV19,CASSSGAGRYNEQFF